This TCR beta chain was retrieved from a study of T cell repertoires in cytomegalovirus infection. Study outcomes and limitations: Adding up the frequency of public TCR beta families identified people who carried CMV plus the relevant HLA.

Concerning this clonotype itself: The antigen remains unidentified.

CDR1 and CDR2 (germline): LNHDA, SQIVND (reference sequence). This CDR3 has 12 amino acids. V lost 0 bases and J lost 5, with 5 bases in between. TCRdb called the reads again in MiXCR, with one record for every CDR3 protein. The sample holds roughly 80,000 distinct CDR3 sequences, more than 20% seen once. This material consisted of CD8+ T cells from cultured PBMCs, taken from culture after CMV antigen stimulation. V usage is TRBV19 and J usage is TRBJ2-7; D uncertain. This sequence originates from a human donor in good health (CMV status not recorded). Some clones in this sample may be carry-over from other donors' samples. The CDR3 region is CASSIDPNEQYF. As DNA, the CDR3 is TGTGCCAGTAGTATAGATCCCAACGAGCAGTACTTC.